The 28 T cell receptor beta chains given below trace back to one sample, sequenced in a study of identical twins. TCRdb processed the 5' RACE reads anew with MiXCR; each CDR3 protein has one entry. The table has 1.5 million to 2 million distinct CDR3 sequences, 25% to 35% seen once. Sequenced sample: cord blood. These receptors all stem from a newborn girl in good health.

The chain combines TRBV20-1 with TRBJ2-3; a weak D match, TRBD1 (5 bases). The ends were cut back, 5 bases at V and 4 bases at J, with 13 bases in the middle. Germline CDR1 reads DFQATT; CDR2 reads SNEGSKA (reference sequence). The CDR3 consists of 13 residues. The CDR3 loop is CSARTRVSDTQYF. The CDR3 DNA reads TGCAGTGCTCGAACCAGGGTATCAGATACGCAGTATTTT.

V is TRBV18 and J is TRBJ2-3; TRBD2 is a possible D gene (6 bases). CDR3 length: 16 amino acids. Germline CDR1 reads KGHSH; CDR2 reads LQKENI. V lost 6 bases to trimming and J lost 2 bases, with 18 bases between them. The CDR3 nucleotides are TGTGCCAGCTCTTCCTTCCGGGAGCTTAACACAGATACGCAGTATTTT. This gives the protein CASSSFRELNTDTQYF.

This clonotype turned up a few times. This rearrangement joins TRBV27 to TRBJ1-4; D possibly corresponds to TRBD1 (6 bases). Germline V gene data show CDR1 as MNHEY and CDR2 as SMNVEV (reference sequence). V dropped 2 bases and J dropped 7 bases, with 17 bases sitting between them. The CDR3 covers 16 residues. CDR3 amino acids: CASSLGYRAVGEKLFF. Here the CDR3 DNA reads TGTGCCAGCAGTTTAGGATACAGGGCTGTAGGTGAAAAACTGTTTTTT.

This clonotype was seen repeatedly, ten times or more. J is TRBJ2-5 and V is TRBV4-2, with 8 nucleotides matching TRBD2. The CDR3 spans 16 residues. Germline CDR1 and CDR2: LGHNA and YNFKEQ. Trimming removed 2 bases from V and 1 base from J; junction bases left unmatched: 6. The CDR3 nucleotides read TGTGCCAGCAGCCAAAAAGCGGGGGACCCCCAAGAGACCCAGTACTTC. As protein: CASSQKAGDPQETQYF.

This clonotype was observed a handful of times. The gene calls are TRBV5-1 and TRBJ2-3; weak D call: TRBD1 (6 bases). This CDR3 has 14 residues. Looked up from germline, CDR1 is SGHRS and CDR2 is YFSETQ. The V gene lost 2 bases and the J gene lost 5 bases, with 12 bases spanning the gap. CDR3 in DNA: TGCGCCAGCAGCTTACAGGGTCTCGGAGATACGCAGTATTTT. This encodes CASSLQGLGDTQYF.

CDR3 DNA: TGTGCCAGCAGTGAGACGGCTAGCGGGAACAATGAGCAGTTCTTC. It specifies CASSETASGNNEQFF. The chain recombines TRBV6-1 with TRBJ2-1; TRBD2 agrees at 9 bases. Trimming cost V 3 bases and J 5 bases; bases outside gene matches: 5. This CDR3 contains 15 residues. Germline CDR1 is MNHNS and CDR2 is SASEGT.

Points on this clonotype: In this CDR3 the conserved last residue, phenylalanine or tryptophan, is missing, so a read error is likely. This rearrangement joins TRBV4-1 to TRBJ2-5; no clear D gene. Germline values: CDR1 MGHRA, CDR2 YSYEKL. V lost 0 bases and J lost 3, with 8 bases in between. The CDR3 contains 14 residues. CDR3 nucleotides: TGCGCCAGCAGCCAAGATTCGGGTAAAGAGACCCAGTACGTC. Encoded protein: CASSQDSGKETQYV.

This clonotype has just a few counts. The V call is TRBV5-1, the J call TRBJ2-3, with 7 bases matching TRBD2. The length of the CDR3 is 15 residues. CDR1 is SGHRS, CDR2 YFSETQ, per germline. V lost 0 bases to trimming and J lost 5 bases; unmatched junction nucleotides: 6. The DNA for the CDR3 is TGCGCCAGCAGCTTGGTTCTAGCGGTCATAGATACGCAGTATTTT. Its translation is CASSLVLAVIDTQYF.

The CDR3 protein is CASSLTGQVHNEQFF. The CDR3, as DNA: TGTGCCAGCAGTTTAACAGGACAGGTCCACAATGAGCAGTTCTTC. The chain carries TRBV28 and TRBJ2-1; 7 positions match TRBD1. V gave up 2 bases and J gave up 5 bases; unmatched junction bases: 6. CDR1 is MDHEN, CDR2 SYDVKM, per germline. The CDR3 has 15 residues.

V usage is TRBV2 and J usage is TRBJ2-3, with 12 bases that match TRBD2. The CDR3 loop spans 15 amino acids. CDR1 and CDR2 (germline): SNHLY, FYNNEI. Trimming removed 11 bases from V and 2 bases from J; junction bases left unmatched: 8. The CDR3 loop is CAGLAGGTYTDTQYF. The CDR3 nucleotides read TGTGCCGGTCTAGCGGGGGGGACTTACACAGATACGCAGTATTTT.

This clonotype showed up just a few times. The chain combines TRBV5-1 with TRBJ2-3; D is unclear. Germline V gene lookup returns CDR1 SGHRS and CDR2 YFSETQ. The CDR3 runs 16 residues. V was trimmed by 2 bases and J by 2 bases, leaving 15 bases between them. The CDR3 here is CASSFDGETFTDTQYF. Written as DNA, the CDR3 is TGCGCCAGCAGCTTCGATGGAGAAACCTTCACAGATACGCAGTATTTT.

The chain couples TRBV5-8 to TRBJ2-1; D may be TRBD1 or TRBD2 (5 bases each). The V end was cut by 2 bases, the J end by 14 bases, with 17 bases between. CDR1 SGHTS and CDR2 YDEGEE come from the germline V gene. The CDR3 consists of 13 residues. The CDR3 here is CASSFPGGVREFF. The CDR3 nucleotides are TGTGCCAGCAGCTTTCCTGGGGGAGTGAGAGAGTTCTTC.

The chain carries TRBV12-5 and TRBJ2-5; 7 bases line up with TRBD2. Germline trimming cut 0 bases from V and 11 bases from J; bases unmatched to any gene: 15. CDR1 is LGHNT and CDR2 is FRNRAP in the germline V gene. The CDR3 consists of 16 residues. CDR3: CASGLVRGLENNEQYF. The CDR3 DNA reads TGTGCTAGTGGTTTGGTACGCGGACTAGAGAACAATGAGCAGTACTTC.

The chain links TRBV7-9 to TRBJ2-7; possibly TRBD2 for D (5 bases). Germline V gene sequence: CDR1 SEHNR, CDR2 FQNEAQ (reference sequence). Between the trimmed V and J ends, which lost 6 bases and 4 bases, there was a span of 19 bases. There are 15 residues in the CDR3. The CDR3 region is CASSPHVGVAYEQYF. In DNA form, the CDR3 reads TGTGCCAGCAGTCCCCACGTTGGGGTAGCGTACGAGCAGTACTTC.

The chain couples TRBV6-5 to TRBJ1-1, with a weak D call TRBD1 (5 bases). This CDR3 spans 15 amino acids. From germline, CDR1 is MNHEY and CDR2 SVGAGI. V was clipped by 2 bases and J by 5 bases, with 15 bases between them. CDR3 protein: CASSYGNRRGTEAFF. In DNA, the CDR3 is TGTGCCAGCAGTTACGGGAACAGGCGGGGGACTGAAGCTTTCTTT.

The rearrangement joins TRBV28 to TRBJ2-5; 9 bases match TRBD1. The V gene end was trimmed by 4 bases and the J gene end by 4 bases; junction bases not matched to a gene: 7. There are 15 residues in the CDR3. Looked up from germline, CDR1 is MDHEN and CDR2 is SYDVKM. The CDR3, as DNA: TGTGCCAGCAGTTCCCGGGACAGGGTGGCAGAGACCCAGTACTTC. This encodes CASSSRDRVAETQYF.

The chain links TRBV20-1 to TRBJ2-5; possibly TRBD1 or TRBD2 for D (6 bases each). Deletions cut 4 bases from V and 7 bases from J, with 13 bases between. The germline gives CDR1 DFQATT, CDR2 SNEGSKA (reference sequence). CDR3 length: 12 residues. The CDR3 here is CSAIGGWGTQYF. The CDR3 bases are TGCAGTGCTATCGGGGGCTGGGGGACCCAGTACTTC.

In its sample, this clonotype was seen a few times. The V gene is TRBV6-2 or TRBV6-3, the J gene TRBJ2-1; D call uncertain. The CDR3 runs 12 residues. From germline, CDR1 is MNHEY and CDR2 SVGEGT. V was trimmed by 1 base and J by 5 bases, leaving 3 bases between them. The CDR3 is CASSYFDNEQFF. The CDR3 coding sequence is TGTGCCAGCAGTTACTTCGACAATGAGCAGTTCTTC.

V is TRBV5-1 and J is TRBJ2-3; tentatively, D is TRBD2 (6 bases). V lost 0 bases to trimming and J lost 1 base, with 18 bases between them. The CDR3 runs to 18 residues. CDR1 is SGHRS and CDR2 is YFSETQ in the germline V gene. CDR3 in DNA: TGCGCCAGCAGCTTGGGCCGGGGGACCCTTCTCCGCACAGATACGCAGTATTTT. This sequence encodes CASSLGRGTLLRTDTQYF.

V gene TRBV7-2 combines with J gene TRBJ2-1, with TRBD2 matching 9 bases. Trimming took 6 bases from V and 5 from J; bases not matched to a gene: 8. Per the germline V gene, CDR1 is SGHTA and CDR2 is FQGNSA. The CDR3 covers 15 residues. The CDR3 DNA is TGTGCCAGCAGGCAGGGACTAGCTGAAAACAATGAGCAGTTCTTC. This sequence encodes CASRQGLAENNEQFF.

Here the CDR3 DNA reads TGCGCCAGCAGCCAAGATATCAGATCTCTACCCCACGAGCAGTACTTC. This translates into CASSQDIRSLPHEQYF. The chain joins TRBV4-1 to TRBJ2-7, with D hard to call. The CDR3 totals 16 residues. The germline V and J ends were trimmed by 0 bases and 5 bases, with 17 bases remaining between them. The germline V gene has CDR1 MGHRA and CDR2 YSYEKL.

This clonotype was recorded at least ten times. The chain joins TRBV29-1 to TRBJ2-1, with 7 nucleotides matching TRBD2. The CDR3 is 15 residues long. Trimming cost V 4 bases and J 4 bases; bases outside gene matches: 10. The V gene's germline CDR1 is SQVTM and CDR2 ANQGSEA. CDR3 DNA sequence: TGCAGCGTTGCCCTAGGGAGCGGGACGTACAATGAGCAGTTCTTC. Translating it yields CSVALGSGTYNEQFF.

V and J are TRBV9 and TRBJ1-2; a weak D match, TRBD1 (5 bases). Per germline, CDR1 SGDLS and CDR2 YYNGEE. Deletions cut 3 bases from V and 0 bases from J, with 15 bases between. CDR3 length equals 16 residues. The CDR3 DNA is TGTGCCAGCAGCGCCCAGGGCCCCTCAGCTAACTATGGCTACACCTTC. Translated, it gives CASSAQGPSANYGYTF.

The CDR3 loop is CASMTSMNTEAFF. The CDR3 nucleotides are TGTGCCAGCATGACTTCTATGAACACTGAAGCTTTCTTT. The V gene is TRBV6-1, the J gene TRBJ1-1; D uncertain. Trimming took off 7 bases at V and 0 bases at J, with 9 bases between the two ends. This CDR3 comprises 13 residues. CDR1 MNHNS and CDR2 SASEGT come from the germline V gene.

This clonotype was recorded a few times. The CDR3 loop reads CASSYRLIAPADTQYF. In DNA form, the CDR3 reads TGTGCCAGCAGTTACAGGCTGATAGCCCCCGCAGATACGCAGTATTTT. The chain couples TRBV6-2 or TRBV6-3 to TRBJ2-3; D ambiguous. This CDR3 has 16 residues. Germline V lookup: CDR1 MNHEY, CDR2 SVGEGT. The ends were cut back, 2 bases at V and 4 bases at J, with 16 bases in the middle.

This clonotype has only a few counts. The CDR3 nucleotides are TGCGCCAGCAGCTTGTCGGGACACCCTAATTCACCCCTCCACTTT. Translation: CASSLSGHPNSPLHF. The V gene is TRBV5-1, the J gene TRBJ1-6, with a possible D match to TRBD1 (6 bases). Looked up from germline, CDR1 is SGHRS and CDR2 is YFSETQ. The V end was cut by 1 base, the J end by 6 bases, with 11 bases between. The CDR3 has 15 amino acids.

The rearrangement joins TRBV2 to TRBJ2-5, with D unresolved. The germline CDR1 and CDR2 sequences are SNHLY and FYNNEI. There are 15 residues in the CDR3. Trimming removed 7 bases from V and 2 bases from J, with 17 bases in between. This CDR3 reads CASIPLGRKQETQYF. The CDR3 DNA is TGTGCCAGCATCCCCCTTGGACGCAAACAAGAGACCCAGTACTTC.

The chain couples TRBV20-1 to TRBJ1-2; 10 bases align to TRBD1. The CDR3 covers 14 residues. Trimming removed 3 bases from V and 7 bases from J; junction bases left unmatched: 8. The germline gives CDR1 DFQATT, CDR2 SNEGSKA (reference sequence). This CDR3 is CSASRGQGNSGYTF. In DNA form, the CDR3 reads TGCAGTGCTAGTCGGGGACAGGGGAATAGTGGCTACACCTTC.